A single sample is the source of the 8 T cell receptor beta chains below, sequenced in a study of blood T cells in healthy people across ages. The authors ran a second PCR of roughly 6 to 12 cycles using a sample-barcoded 5' primer and a J-beta primer mix. TCRdb reanalysed the 5' RACE reads using MiXCR and keeps one entry per CDR3 protein. The sample has some 1.4 million distinct CDR3 sequences; approximately 38% are singletons. Sequenced sample: blood. These receptors were obtained from a woman between 18 and 29 years old in good health.

This clonotype was observed a single time. The J gene is TRBJ2-3, the V gene TRBV5-1, with 11 bases identical to TRBD2. The CDR3 consists of 18 residues. The germline V gene encodes CDR1 SGHRS and CDR2 YFSETQ. J gave up 0 bases and V 4 bases, and 10 bases lay outside the gene matches. The CDR3 loop is CASSQIGTSGTSTDTQYF. As DNA, the CDR3 is TGCGCCAGCAGCCAAATCGGGACTAGCGGTACTAGCACAGATACGCAGTATTTT.

CDR3 sequence: CASSFAQGNQPQHF. The CDR3 nucleotides are TGTGCCAGCAGCTTTGCCCAGGGAAATCAGCCCCAGCATTTT. The chain is built from TRBV7-9 and TRBJ1-5; a weak D match, TRBD1 (5 bases). Trimming took off 3 bases at V and 4 bases at J, with 10 bases between the two ends. CDR1 and CDR2 (germline): SEHNR, FQNEAQ (reference sequence). The CDR3 is 14 residues long.

The chain carries TRBV5-1 and TRBJ2-4; 9 nucleotides agree with TRBD2. The trim removed 3 bases at V and 13 bases at J, leaving 23 bases unmatched. CDR1 SGHRS and CDR2 YFSETQ come from the germline V gene. The CDR3 is 18 residues long. CDR3 coding DNA: TGCGCCAGCAGCTCGGGACTAGCTCCGGGGGGCGTATTAAATGAGCAGTACTTC. Its translation is CASSSGLAPGGVLNEQYF. Together with reference TRBV5-1 and TRBJ2-4, the CDR3 gives the full variable domain: KAGVTQTPRYLIKTRGQQVTLSCSPISGHRSVSWYQQTPGQGLQFLFEYFSETQRNKGNFPGRFSGRQFSNSRSEMNVSTLELGDSALYLCASSSGLAPGGVLNEQYFGAGTRLSVL.

This clonotype came up a few times. This CDR3 reads CSARDARETDTQYF. In DNA form, the CDR3 reads TGCAGTGCTAGAGATGCCAGGGAGACAGATACGCAGTATTTT. The chain has TRBV20-1 and TRBJ2-3; the D gene could be TRBD1 or TRBD2 (5 bases each). Germline-derived CDR1 and CDR2 are DFQATT and SNEGSKA (reference sequence). Trimming took off 0 bases at V and 3 bases at J, with 10 bases between the two ends. The length of the CDR3 is 14 residues.

This clonotype was picked up many times. The CDR3 DNA follows: TGCAGCGTTGAGACCAACCAAGAGACCCAGTACTTC. It translates to CSVETNQETQYF. The V call is TRBV29-1, the J call TRBJ2-5; D is unclear. CDR1 is SQVTM, CDR2 ANQGSEA, per germline. The CDR3 runs 12 residues. Trimming took 3 bases from V and 0 from J, leaving 5 bases between them.

This chain joins TRBV7-9 and TRBJ2-7; TRBD1 aligns across 9 bases. This CDR3 is built from 16 residues. With V trimmed by 1 base and J by 2 bases, 6 bases remained unmatched. In germline, CDR1 is SEHNR, CDR2 FQNEAQ (reference sequence). The CDR3 DNA reads TGTGCCAGCAGCTTAGGGGACAGGGAAGGAACCTACGAGCAGTACTTC. Amino acids: CASSLGDREGTYEQYF.

The chain recombines TRBV2 with TRBJ1-2, with D uncertain. The CDR3 is 11 amino acids. Germline V gives CDR1 SNHLY, CDR2 FYNNEI. V shed 8 bases and J shed 6 bases, with 10 bases lying between them. CDR3 bases: TGTGCCAGCGGTGGGGAGAATGGCTACACCTTC. This gives the protein CASGGENGYTF.

V is TRBV6-5 and J is TRBJ1-3; 8 nucleotides match TRBD1. Per the germline V gene, CDR1 is MNHEY and CDR2 is SVGAGI. J gave up 4 bases and V 5 bases, and 7 bases lay outside the gene matches. This CDR3 has 15 amino acids. In DNA, the CDR3 is TGTGCCAGCAGTCCCCGGACAGGGATGGGAAACACCATATATTTT. As protein: CASSPRTGMGNTIYF.